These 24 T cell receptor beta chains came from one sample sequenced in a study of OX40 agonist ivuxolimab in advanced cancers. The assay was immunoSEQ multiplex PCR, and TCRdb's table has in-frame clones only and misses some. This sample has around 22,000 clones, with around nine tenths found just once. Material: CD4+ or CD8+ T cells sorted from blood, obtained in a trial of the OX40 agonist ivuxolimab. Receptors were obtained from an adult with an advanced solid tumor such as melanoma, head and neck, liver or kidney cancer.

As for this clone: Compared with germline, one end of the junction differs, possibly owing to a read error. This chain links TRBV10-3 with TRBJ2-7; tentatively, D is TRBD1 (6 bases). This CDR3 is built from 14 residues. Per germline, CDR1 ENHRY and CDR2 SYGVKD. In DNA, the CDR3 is TGTGCCAGCAGTTACGGGGACAACTCCTGCGAGCAGTACTTC. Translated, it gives CASSYGDNSCEQYF.

The CDR3, as DNA: TGCAGCGTTGACCACGGGGTAGCCAAAAACATTCAGTACTTC. It codes for CSVDHGVAKNIQYF. V is TRBV29-1 and J is TRBJ2-4; tentative D call: TRBD2 (5 bases). Germline CDR1 SQVTM, CDR2 ANQGSEA. V was shortened by 3 bases and J by 0 bases, with 9 bases between the two germline ends. This CDR3 contains 14 residues.

The CDR3 here is CASSVSGISGVYEQYF. The CDR3 DNA sequence: TGTGCCAGTAGTGTTTCCGGGATTTCGGGAGTTTACGAGCAGTACTTC. The V and J genes are TRBV19 and TRBJ2-7, with D perhaps TRBD2 (6 bases). Trimming pared 5 bases from V and 4 bases from J, leaving 21 bases between. The CDR3 is 16 residues long. Per germline, CDR1 LNHDA and CDR2 SQIVND (reference sequence). Looking up the rest from reference TRBV19 and TRBJ2-7 gives the full variable domain: DGGITQSPKYLFRKEGQNVTLSCEQNLNHDAMYWYRQDPGQGLRLIYYSQIVNDFQKGDIAEGYSVSREKKESFPLTVTSAQKNPTAFYLCASSVSGISGVYEQYFGPGTRLTVT.

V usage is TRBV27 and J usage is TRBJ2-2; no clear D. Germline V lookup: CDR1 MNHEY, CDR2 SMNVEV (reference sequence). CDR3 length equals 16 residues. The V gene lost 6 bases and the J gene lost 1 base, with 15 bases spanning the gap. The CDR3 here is CASSSWGRVNTGELFF. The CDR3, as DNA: TGTGCCAGCAGCTCTTGGGGAAGGGTGAACACCGGGGAGCTGTTTTTT.

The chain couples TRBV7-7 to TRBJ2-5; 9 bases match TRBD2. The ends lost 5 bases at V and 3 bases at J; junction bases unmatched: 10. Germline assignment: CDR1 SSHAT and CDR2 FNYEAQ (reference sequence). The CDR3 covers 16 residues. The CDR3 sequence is CASSPIAGASKETQYF. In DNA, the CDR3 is TGTGCCAGCAGCCCTATAGCGGGAGCGAGTAAAGAGACCCAGTACTTC.

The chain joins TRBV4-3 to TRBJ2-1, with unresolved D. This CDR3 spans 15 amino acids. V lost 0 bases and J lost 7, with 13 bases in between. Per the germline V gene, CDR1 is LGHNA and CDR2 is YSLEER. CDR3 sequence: CASSQDGVRQNEQFF. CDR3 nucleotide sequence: TGCGCCAGCAGCCAAGATGGGGTTCGGCAGAATGAGCAGTTCTTC.

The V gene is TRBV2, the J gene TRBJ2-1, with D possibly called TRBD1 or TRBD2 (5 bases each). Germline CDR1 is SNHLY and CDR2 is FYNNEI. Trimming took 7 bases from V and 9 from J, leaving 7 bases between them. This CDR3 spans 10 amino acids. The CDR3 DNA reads TGTGCCAGCAAGAGGGGTGAGCAGTTCTTC. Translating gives CASKRGEQFF.

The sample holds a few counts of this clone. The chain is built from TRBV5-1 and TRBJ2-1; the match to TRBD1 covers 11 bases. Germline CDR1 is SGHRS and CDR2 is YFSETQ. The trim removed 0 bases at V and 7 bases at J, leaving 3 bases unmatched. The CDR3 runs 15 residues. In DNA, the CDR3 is TGCGCCAGCAGCTTGGGGACAGGGGGCCTGAATGAGCAGTTCTTC. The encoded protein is CASSLGTGGLNEQFF.

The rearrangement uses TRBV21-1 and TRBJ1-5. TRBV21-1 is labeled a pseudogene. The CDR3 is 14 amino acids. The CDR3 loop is CASTPGGLSQPQHF. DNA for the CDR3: TGTGCCAGCACCCCCGGGGGGCTAAGTCAGCCCCAGCATTTT.

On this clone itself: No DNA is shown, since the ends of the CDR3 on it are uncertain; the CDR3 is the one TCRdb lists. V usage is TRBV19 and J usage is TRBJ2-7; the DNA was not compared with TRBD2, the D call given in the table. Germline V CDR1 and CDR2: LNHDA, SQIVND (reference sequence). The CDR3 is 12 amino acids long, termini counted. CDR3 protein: CASTSGGNEQYF.

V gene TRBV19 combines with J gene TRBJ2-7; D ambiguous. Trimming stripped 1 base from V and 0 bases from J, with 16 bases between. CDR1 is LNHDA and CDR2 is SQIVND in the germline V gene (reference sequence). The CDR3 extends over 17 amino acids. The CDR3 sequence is CASSIVGPGTSSYEQYF. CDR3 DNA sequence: TGTGCCAGTAGTATAGTAGGACCAGGAACCAGCTCCTACGAGCAGTACTTC.

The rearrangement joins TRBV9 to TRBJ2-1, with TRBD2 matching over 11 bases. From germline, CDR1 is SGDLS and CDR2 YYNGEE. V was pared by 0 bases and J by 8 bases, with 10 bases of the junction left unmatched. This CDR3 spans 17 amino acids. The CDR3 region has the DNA TGTGCCAGCAGCGTAGAGGGGTCTTTAGCGGGAGGGCATGAGCAGTTCTTC. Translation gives CASSVEGSLAGGHEQFF.

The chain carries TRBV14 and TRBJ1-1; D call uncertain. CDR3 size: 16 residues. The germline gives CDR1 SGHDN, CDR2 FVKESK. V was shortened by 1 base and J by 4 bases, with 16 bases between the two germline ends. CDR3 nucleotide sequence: TGTGCCAGCAGCCAAGGGACCAGGAGTGCGGGCACTGAAGCTTTCTTT. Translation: CASSQGTRSAGTEAFF. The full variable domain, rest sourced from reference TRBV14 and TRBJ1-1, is EAGVTQFPSHSVIEKGQTVTLRCDPISGHDNLYWYRRVMGKEIKFLLHFVKESKQDESGMPNNRFLAERTGGTYSTLKVQPAELEDSGVYFCASSQGTRSAGTEAFFGQGTRLTVV.

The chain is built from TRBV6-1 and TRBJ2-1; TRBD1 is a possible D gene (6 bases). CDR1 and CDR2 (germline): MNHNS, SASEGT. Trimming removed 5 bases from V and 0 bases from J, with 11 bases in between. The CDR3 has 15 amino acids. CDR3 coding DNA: TGTGCCAGCAGTTCAGACAGGAGCTCCTACAATGAGCAGTTCTTC. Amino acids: CASSSDRSSYNEQFF.

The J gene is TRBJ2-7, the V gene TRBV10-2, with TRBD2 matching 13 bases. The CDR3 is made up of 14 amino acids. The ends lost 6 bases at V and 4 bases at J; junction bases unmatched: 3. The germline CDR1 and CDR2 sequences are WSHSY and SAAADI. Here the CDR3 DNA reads TGCGCCAGCAGCTCGGGACTAGCGGGATACGAGCAGTACTTC. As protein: CASSSGLAGYEQYF.

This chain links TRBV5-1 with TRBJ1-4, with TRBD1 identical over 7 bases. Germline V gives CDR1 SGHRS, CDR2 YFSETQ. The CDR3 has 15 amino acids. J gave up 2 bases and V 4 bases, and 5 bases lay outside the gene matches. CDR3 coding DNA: TGCGCCAGCAGCAACGGGGACAGTACTAATGAAAAACTGTTTTTT. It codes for CASSNGDSTNEKLFF.

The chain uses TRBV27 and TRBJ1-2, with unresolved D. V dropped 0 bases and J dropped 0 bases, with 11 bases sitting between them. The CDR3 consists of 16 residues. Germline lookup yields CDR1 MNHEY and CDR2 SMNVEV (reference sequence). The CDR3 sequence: CASSLSSGGANYGYTF. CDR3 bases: TGTGCCAGCAGTTTATCTTCAGGAGGAGCTAACTATGGCTACACCTTC.

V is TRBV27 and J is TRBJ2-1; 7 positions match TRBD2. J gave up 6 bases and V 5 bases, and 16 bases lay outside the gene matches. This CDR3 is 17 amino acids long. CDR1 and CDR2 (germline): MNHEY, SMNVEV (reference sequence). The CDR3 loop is CASSPLLWEGRSNEQFF. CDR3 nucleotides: TGTGCCAGCAGTCCCCTTCTTTGGGAGGGCCGGTCCAATGAGCAGTTCTTC.

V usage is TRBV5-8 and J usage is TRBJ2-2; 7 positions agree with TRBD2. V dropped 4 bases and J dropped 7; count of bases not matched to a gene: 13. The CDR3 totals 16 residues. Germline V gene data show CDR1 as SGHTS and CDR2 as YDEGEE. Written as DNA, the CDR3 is TGTGCCAGCAGCAGCTGGGACTACACGCGGGGCGGGGAGCTGTTTTTT. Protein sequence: CASSSWDYTRGGELFF.

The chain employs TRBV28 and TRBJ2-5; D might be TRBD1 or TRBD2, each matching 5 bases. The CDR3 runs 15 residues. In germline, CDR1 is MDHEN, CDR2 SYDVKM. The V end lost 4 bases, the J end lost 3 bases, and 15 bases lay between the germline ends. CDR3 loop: CASSSTGTSEETQYF. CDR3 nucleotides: TGTGCCAGCAGTTCGACCGGGACCTCAGAAGAGACCCAGTACTTC.

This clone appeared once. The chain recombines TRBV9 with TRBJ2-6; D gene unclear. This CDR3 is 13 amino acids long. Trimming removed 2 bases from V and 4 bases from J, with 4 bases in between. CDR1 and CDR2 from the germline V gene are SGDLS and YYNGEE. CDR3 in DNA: TGTGCCAGCAGCGTGGGCGGGGCCAACGTCCTGACTTTC. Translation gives CASSVGGANVLTF.

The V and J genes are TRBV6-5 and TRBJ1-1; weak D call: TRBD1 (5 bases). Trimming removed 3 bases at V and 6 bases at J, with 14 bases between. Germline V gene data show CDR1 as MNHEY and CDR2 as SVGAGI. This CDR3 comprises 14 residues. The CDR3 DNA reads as TGTGCCAGCAGTTATCAGGGTGAGAGAGCTGAAGCTTTCTTT. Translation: CASSYQGERAEAFF.

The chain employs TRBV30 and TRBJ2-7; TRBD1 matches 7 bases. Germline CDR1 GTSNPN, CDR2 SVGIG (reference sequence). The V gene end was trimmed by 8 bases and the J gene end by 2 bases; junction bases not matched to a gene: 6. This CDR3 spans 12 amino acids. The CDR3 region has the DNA TGTGCCACGACAGGGCTTACCTACGAGCAGTACTTC. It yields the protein CATTGLTYEQYF.

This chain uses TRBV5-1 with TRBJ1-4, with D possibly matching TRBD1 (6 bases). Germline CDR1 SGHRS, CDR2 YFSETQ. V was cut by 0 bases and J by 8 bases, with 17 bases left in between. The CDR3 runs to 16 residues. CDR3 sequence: CASSLAYVGGEEKLFF. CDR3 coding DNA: TGCGCCAGCAGCTTGGCTTATGTTGGGGGCGAGGAAAAACTGTTTTTT.